The entry that follows covers one TCR beta chain sequence. This sample is drawn from a study of blood T cells in healthy people across ages. For the study at large: About one barcoded beta molecule per two T cells was the capture yield of template switching.

Per germline, CDR1 DFQATT and CDR2 SNEGSKA (reference sequence). V gave up 6 bases and J gave up 6 bases, with 10 bases separating them. This CDR3 has 11 residues. A second PCR of 7 to 11 cycles used a sample-barcoded 5' primer and a J-beta primer mix. TCRdb reanalysed the 5' RACE reads using MiXCR and keeps one entry per CDR3 protein. Of under 1,000,000 distinct CDR3 sequences listed, about 36% are singletons. The sequenced sample was blood. The J gene is TRBJ2-3, the V gene TRBV20-1, with no clear D. The clonotype originates from a man younger than 35 in good health. The CDR3 reads CSAPTGDTQYF. The CDR3 coding sequence is TGCAGTGCCCCGACTGGGGATACGCAGTATTTT.